Here is one T cell receptor beta chain with its context. These data originate in a study of blood T cell repertoires in COVID-19. Study context: The United States, Italy and Spain were the sources of the acute and convalescent COVID-19 samples.

V lost 0 bases and J 7 bases, leaving 15 bases between the germline ends. CDR3 size: 15 residues. Germline V lookup: CDR1 MNHNS, CDR2 SASEGT. The data were produced by immunoSEQ multiplex PCR, yet TCRdb's version contains in-frame clones alone and is incomplete. The table has 100,000 to 150,000 clones, roughly 80% seen once; the top ten hold approximately 5.7%. The receptor was isolated from a man between 60 and 75 years old with acute or convalescent COVID-19. Sequenced sample: peripheral blood. This chain links TRBV6-1 with TRBJ1-2, with TRBD1 as a possible D gene (6 bases). CDR3 region: CASSEAGRGIIGYTF. As DNA, the CDR3 is TGTGCCAGCAGTGAAGCGGGCAGGGGAATAATTGGCTACACCTTC.